These 22 T cell receptor beta chains were sequenced from one sample in a study of T cells in Graves' hyperthyroidism and ophthalmopathy. Authors of the study amplified TCR beta CDR3 regions from RNA transcripts. First-round RT-PCR with HTBI primers amplified the TCR CDR3 region. TCRdb independently ran MiXCR on the multiplex PCR reads; one entry per CDR3 protein. The sample consists of hundreds of thousands of distinct CDR3 sequences, around 14% of them appearing once. The specimen was blood. Receptor source: a woman in her twenties or thirties with Graves' hyperthyroidism that later progressed to Graves' ophthalmopathy.

The CDR3 loop reads CASSPPGGLRTDTQYF. Here the CDR3 DNA reads TGTGCCAGCAGCCCCCCAGGGGGCTTAAGAACAGATACGCAGTATTTT. The chain recombines TRBV28 with TRBJ2-3, with 8 nucleotides matching TRBD1. Germline CDR1 reads MDHEN; CDR2 reads SYDVKM. J was trimmed by 3 bases and V by 6 bases; bases with no gene match: 11. This CDR3 has 16 residues.

This clonotype was picked up many times. The rearrangement joins TRBV20-1 to TRBJ2-2, with TRBD2 matching over 11 bases. The CDR3 sequence is 14 residues long. From germline, CDR1 is DFQATT and CDR2 SNEGSKA (reference sequence). The V and J ends lost 6 bases and 2 bases, in that order; junction bases with no gene match: 2. CDR3 sequence (DNA): TGCAGTGCCGGACTAGCGGGTAACACCGGGGAGCTGTTTTTT. This sequence encodes CSAGLAGNTGELFF.

This clonotype has ten or more counts. CDR3 region: CASSLLRVHNEQFF. The CDR3 DNA reads as TGTGCCAGCAGTTTACTGAGGGTCCACAATGAGCAGTTCTTC. V is TRBV27 and J is TRBJ2-1; D perhaps matches TRBD2 (5 bases). The V gene lost 2 bases and the J gene lost 5 bases, with 10 bases spanning the gap. CDR1 is MNHEY, CDR2 SMNVEV, per germline (reference sequence). The CDR3 totals 14 residues.

At least ten counts were recorded for this clonotype. The chain combines TRBV4-3 with TRBJ1-6, with D tentatively TRBD1 (5 bases). Per germline, CDR1 LGHNA and CDR2 YSLEER. With 0 bases removed from V and 1 base from J, the gap between germline ends came to 10 bases. The CDR3 runs 17 residues. CDR3 sequence reads: CASSQEGTGSYNSPLHF. DNA of the CDR3: TGCGCCAGCAGCCAAGAAGGGACTGGGTCCTATAATTCACCCCTCCACTTT.

This clonotype was detected only a few times. The V call is TRBV20-1, the J call TRBJ1-4; possible D gene TRBD1, 5 bases. CDR1 and CDR2 from the germline V gene are DFQATT and SNEGSKA (reference sequence). The V and J ends lost 0 bases and 4 bases respectively, with 12 bases between them. The CDR3 sequence is 15 residues long. CDR3: CSARDTGGINEKLFF. CDR3 coding DNA: TGCAGTGCTAGAGATACCGGGGGGATTAATGAAAAACTGTTTTTT.

This clonotype came up many times. This chain connects TRBV10-3 to TRBJ2-3; no reliable D call. The CDR3 totals 15 residues. The V and J ends lost 2 bases and 2 bases respectively, with 11 bases between them. The germline V gene encodes CDR1 ENHRY and CDR2 SYGVKD. In nucleotides, the CDR3 is TGTGCCATCAGTGAGGACGGCCAGGACACAGATACGCAGTATTTT. Its protein is CAISEDGQDTDTQYF.

In regard to this clonotype: This CDR3 fails to terminate in the conserved phenylalanine or tryptophan, so it likely reflects a read error. The chain joins TRBV30 to TRBJ1-4; D not resolved. Germline CDR1 GTSNPN, CDR2 SVGIG (reference sequence). The CDR3 covers 15 residues. Trimming cost V 3 bases and J 8 bases, with 19 bases left between them. As DNA, the CDR3 is TGTGCCTGGAGGGACCCGGGTAGGGAAGTAGAAAAACTGTTTGTT. Protein: CAWRDPGREVEKLFV.

This clonotype was detected ten times or more. Its ends do not fully match the called genes, so a read error is possible. The chain carries TRBV27 and TRBJ1-4; D unresolved. Germline V gene data show CDR1 as MNHEY and CDR2 as SMNVEV (reference sequence). The CDR3 loop spans 13 amino acids. The DNA for the CDR3 is TGTGCCAGCGGTTTGTTCGGTAATGAAAAACTGTTTTTT. Amino acids: CASGLFGNEKLFF.

In its sample, this clonotype was seen many times. This chain connects TRBV30 to TRBJ2-1, with D unresolved. Germline V CDR1 and CDR2: GTSNPN, SVGIG (reference sequence). V lost 8 bases, J lost 8 bases, and 7 bases lay in between. The CDR3 has 9 amino acids. In DNA form, the CDR3 reads TGTGCCCGGCCCGATGAGCAGTTCTTC. Amino acids: CARPDEQFF. The full variable domain, its missing parts supplied by reference TRBV30 and TRBJ2-1, is SQTIHQWPATLVQPVGSPLSLECTVEGTSNPNLYWYRQAAGRGLQLLFYSVGIGQISSEVPQNLSASRPQDRQFILSSKKLLLSDSGFYLCARPDEQFFGPGTRLTVL.

The chain carries TRBV30 and TRBJ1-5; possible D gene TRBD1, 6 bases. Per germline, CDR1 GTSNPN and CDR2 SVGIG (reference sequence). Trimming stripped 1 base from V and 4 bases from J, with 14 bases between. This CDR3 is 15 amino acids long. CDR3 protein: CAWSEFAGANQPQHF. CDR3 DNA: TGTGCCTGGAGTGAGTTTGCAGGGGCAAATCAGCCCCAGCATTTT. The variable domain in full, with the rest retrieved from reference TRBV30 and TRBJ1-5, is SQTIHQWPATLVQPVGSPLSLECTVEGTSNPNLYWYRQAAGRGLQLLFYSVGIGQISSEVPQNLSASRPQDRQFILSSKKLLLSDSGFYLCAWSEFAGANQPQHFGDGTRLSIL.

This clonotype was seen at least ten times. This rearrangement joins TRBV18 to TRBJ2-7, with D possibly TRBD1 on 6 matching bases. This CDR3 has 15 residues. The germline V and J ends were trimmed by 6 bases and 3 bases, with 18 bases remaining between them. Germline V gene lookup returns CDR1 KGHSH and CDR2 LQKENI. This chain's CDR3 is CASSPDSLPRYEQYF. CDR3 bases: TGTGCCAGCTCTCCGGACAGCCTCCCCCGCTACGAGCAGTACTTC. The entire variable domain, with the rest obtained from reference TRBV18 and TRBJ2-7, is as follows: NAGVMQNPRHLVRRRGQEARLRCSPMKGHSHVYWYRQLPEEGLKFMVYLQKENIIDESGMPKERFSAEFPKEGPSILRIQQVVRGDSAAYFCASSPDSLPRYEQYFGPGTRLTVT.

This clonotype was counted ten times or more. The chain is built from TRBV7-9 and TRBJ2-7; D unclear. Germline V gene lookup returns CDR1 SEHNR and CDR2 FQNEAQ (reference sequence). The V and J ends lost 5 bases and 5 bases respectively, with 7 bases between them. This CDR3 has 11 amino acids. This CDR3 reads CASSREDEQYF. CDR3 in DNA: TGTGCCAGCAGCCGAGAGGACGAGCAGTACTTC.

The chain couples TRBV6-1 to TRBJ2-2, with D unclear. This CDR3 contains 14 residues. CDR1 is MNHNS, CDR2 SASEGT, per germline. The germline V and J ends were trimmed by 2 bases and 5 bases, with 9 bases remaining between them. CDR3 coding DNA: TGTGCCAGCAGTGAAAGGGCGACGACCGGGGAGCTGTTTTTT. Translation gives CASSERATTGELFF.

The gene calls are TRBV11-2 and TRBJ2-2, with 14 bases lining up with TRBD2. The CDR3 consists of 17 residues. V lost 2 bases and J lost 6; bases outside the gene matches: 5. The V gene's germline CDR1 is SGHAT and CDR2 FQNNGV. The CDR3, as DNA: TGTGCCAGCAGCTTACCCGGGACTAGCGGGAGAGCCGGGGAGCTGTTTTTT. It yields the protein CASSLPGTSGRAGELFF.

A few counts support this clonotype. The chain employs TRBV4-1 and TRBJ2-2; D is uncertain. The CDR3 runs 13 residues. Per germline, CDR1 MGHRA and CDR2 YSYEKL. Trimming pared 1 base from V and 4 bases from J, leaving 4 bases between. In DNA, the CDR3 is TGCGCCAGCAGCCAAGCGGCCACCGGGGAGCTGTTTTTT. Its translation is CASSQAATGELFF.

This clonotype was observed a few times. V gene TRBV4-1 combines with J gene TRBJ1-5; 12 bases map to TRBD1. The trim removed 2 bases at V and 3 bases at J, leaving 2 bases unmatched. The CDR3 runs 16 residues. CDR1 is MGHRA and CDR2 is YSYEKL in the germline V gene. DNA for the CDR3: TGCGCCAGCAGCCAACAGGGACAGGGGGCCAATCAGCCCCAGCATTTT. Amino acids: CASSQQGQGANQPQHF.

The chain links TRBV29-1 to TRBJ2-5; D possibly corresponds to TRBD2 (5 bases). The germline V and J ends were trimmed by 4 bases and 4 bases, with 16 bases remaining between them. This CDR3 has 14 amino acids. The V gene's germline CDR1 is SQVTM and CDR2 ANQGSEA. The CDR3: CSVGTWTSPETQYF. In DNA form, the CDR3 reads TGCAGCGTTGGGACGTGGACTTCCCCAGAGACCCAGTACTTC.

This clonotype has at least ten counts. The J gene is TRBJ1-1, the V gene TRBV6-1; unclear D gene. V gave up 8 bases and J gave up 5 bases, with 9 bases separating them. This CDR3 has 11 amino acids. In germline, CDR1 is MNHNS, CDR2 SASEGT. CDR3 bases: TGTGCCAGCGGCTGGGATACTGAAGCTTTCTTT. Residues: CASGWDTEAFF.

The chain joins TRBV7-2 to TRBJ2-6; D remains ambiguous. The CDR3 sequence is 18 residues long. Trimming took off 5 bases at V and 0 bases at J, with 17 bases between the two ends. Germline lookup yields CDR1 SGHTA and CDR2 FQGNSA. The CDR3 nucleotides read TGTGCCAGCAGCACGGAAGAATGGGCAGACTCTGGGGCCAACGTCCTGACTTTC. Translated, it gives CASSTEEWADSGANVLTF.

The sample holds one count of this clonotype. At one boundary the junction diverges from the germline segment, which might be a read error. The rearrangement uses TRBV27 and TRBJ2-4; possible D gene TRBD1, 5 bases. This CDR3 has 11 residues. The germline V gene has CDR1 MNHEY and CDR2 SMNVEV (reference sequence). The CDR3: CASSKGALKHF. The DNA of the CDR3 is TGTGCCAGCAGCAAAGGGGCGTTAAAACACTTC.

This clonotype was observed at least ten times. The DNA of the CDR3 is TGTGCCAGGCCACGGGACACCCATGTGAGGTACAATGAGCAGTTCTTC. This codes for CARPRDTHVRYNEQFF. The chain uses TRBV27 and TRBJ2-1, with D maybe TRBD1 (6 bases). Germline CDR1 MNHEY, CDR2 SMNVEV (reference sequence). The CDR3 has 16 residues. The V end lost 9 bases, the J end lost 4 bases, and 22 bases lay between the germline ends.

At least ten counts were recorded for this clonotype. This chain uses TRBV29-1 with TRBJ1-1, with D unclear. Germline V CDR1 and CDR2: SQVTM, ANQGSEA. Trimming took off 5 bases at V and 1 base at J, with 11 bases between the two ends. This CDR3 is built from 13 residues. Here the CDR3 reads CSVSRQTNTEAFF. The CDR3 coding sequence is TGCAGCGTTTCTCGGCAGACGAACACTGAAGCTTTCTTT.